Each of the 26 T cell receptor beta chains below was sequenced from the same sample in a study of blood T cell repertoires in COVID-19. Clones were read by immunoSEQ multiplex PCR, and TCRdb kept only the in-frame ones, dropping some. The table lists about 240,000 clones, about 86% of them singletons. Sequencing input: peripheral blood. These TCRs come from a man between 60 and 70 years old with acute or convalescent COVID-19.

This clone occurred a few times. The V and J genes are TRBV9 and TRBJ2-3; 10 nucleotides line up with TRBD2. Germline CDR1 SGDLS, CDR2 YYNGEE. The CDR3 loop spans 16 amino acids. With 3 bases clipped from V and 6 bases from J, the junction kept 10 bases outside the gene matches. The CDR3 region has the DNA TGTGCCAGCAGCGAGGCCCCTAGCGGGAGCATCGATACGCAGTATTTT. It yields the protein CASSEAPSGSIDTQYF.

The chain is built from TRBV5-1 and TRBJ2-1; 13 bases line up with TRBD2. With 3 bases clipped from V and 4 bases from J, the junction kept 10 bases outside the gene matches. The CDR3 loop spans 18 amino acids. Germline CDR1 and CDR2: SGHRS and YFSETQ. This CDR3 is CASSSSGRTSGGYNEQFF. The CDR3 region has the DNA TGCGCCAGCAGCTCCTCGGGTAGGACTAGCGGGGGATACAATGAGCAGTTCTTC.

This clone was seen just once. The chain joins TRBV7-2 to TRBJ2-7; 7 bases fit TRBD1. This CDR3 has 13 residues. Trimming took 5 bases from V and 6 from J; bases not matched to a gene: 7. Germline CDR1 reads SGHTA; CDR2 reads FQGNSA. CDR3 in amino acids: CASSPRGLAEQYF. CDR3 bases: TGTGCCAGCAGCCCAAGGGGGCTAGCCGAGCAGTACTTC.

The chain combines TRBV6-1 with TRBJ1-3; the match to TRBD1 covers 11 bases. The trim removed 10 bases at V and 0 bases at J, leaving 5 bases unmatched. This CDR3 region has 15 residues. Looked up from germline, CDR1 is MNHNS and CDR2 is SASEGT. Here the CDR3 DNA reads TGTGCCACCGCGGACAGGGGGCTCTCTGGAAACACCATATATTTT. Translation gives CATADRGLSGNTIYF.

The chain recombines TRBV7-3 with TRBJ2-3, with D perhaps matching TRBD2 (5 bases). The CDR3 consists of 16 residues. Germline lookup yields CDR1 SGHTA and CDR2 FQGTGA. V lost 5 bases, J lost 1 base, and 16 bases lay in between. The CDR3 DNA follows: TGTGCCAGCAGCGCGAAAAGCGGAGCTCGCACAGATACGCAGTATTTT. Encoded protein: CASSAKSGARTDTQYF.

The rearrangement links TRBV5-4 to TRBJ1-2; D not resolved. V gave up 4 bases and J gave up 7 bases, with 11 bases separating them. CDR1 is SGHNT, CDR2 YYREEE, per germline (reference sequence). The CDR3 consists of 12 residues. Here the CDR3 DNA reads TGTGCCAGCAGCCCCGGCGGGTTTGGCTACACCTTC. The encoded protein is CASSPGGFGYTF.

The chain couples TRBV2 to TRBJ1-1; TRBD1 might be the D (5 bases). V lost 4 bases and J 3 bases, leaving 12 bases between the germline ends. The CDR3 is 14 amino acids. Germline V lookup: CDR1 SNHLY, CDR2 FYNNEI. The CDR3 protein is CASSGGRQYTEAFF. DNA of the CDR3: TGTGCCAGCAGTGGGGGCAGGCAGTACACTGAAGCTTTCTTT.

CDR3 protein: CASSQSGSNEQFF. CDR3 nucleotide sequence: TGTGCCAGCAGCCAATCAGGGTCCAATGAGCAGTTCTTC. The V and J genes are TRBV3-1 (or the pseudogene TRBV3-2) and TRBJ2-1; tentatively, D is TRBD1 (5 bases). The CDR3 contains 13 residues. Germline CDR1 LGHDT, CDR2 YNNKEL (reference sequence). Trimming pared 2 bases from V and 6 bases from J, leaving 8 bases between.

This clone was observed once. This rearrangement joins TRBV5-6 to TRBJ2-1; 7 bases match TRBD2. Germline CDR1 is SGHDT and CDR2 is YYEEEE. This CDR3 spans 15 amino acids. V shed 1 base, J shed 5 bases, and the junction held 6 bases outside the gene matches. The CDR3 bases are TGTGCCAGCAGCTTGAGCGGGAATCCCCACAATGAGCAGTTCTTC. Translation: CASSLSGNPHNEQFF.

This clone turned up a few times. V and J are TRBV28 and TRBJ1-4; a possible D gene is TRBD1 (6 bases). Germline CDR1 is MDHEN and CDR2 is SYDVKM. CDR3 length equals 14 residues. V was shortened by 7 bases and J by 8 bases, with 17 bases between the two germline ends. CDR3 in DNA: TGTGCCAGCAAGACGGCCACAGGGTTGGAAAAACTGTTTTTT. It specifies CASKTATGLEKLFF.

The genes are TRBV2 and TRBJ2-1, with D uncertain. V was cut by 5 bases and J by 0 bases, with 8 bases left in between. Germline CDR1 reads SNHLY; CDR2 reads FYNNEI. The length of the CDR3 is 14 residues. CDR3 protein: CASSPPSSYNEQFF. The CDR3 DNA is TGTGCCAGCAGTCCCCCCAGCTCCTACAATGAGCAGTTCTTC.

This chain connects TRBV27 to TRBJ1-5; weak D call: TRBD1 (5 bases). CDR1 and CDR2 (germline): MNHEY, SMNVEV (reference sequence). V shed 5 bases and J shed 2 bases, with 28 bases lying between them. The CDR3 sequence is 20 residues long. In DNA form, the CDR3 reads TGTGCCAGCAGTCCCGCGGTCCTAGTGACAGCTCCGGGTGGCAATCAGCCCCAGCATTTT. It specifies CASSPAVLVTAPGGNQPQHF.

Here the CDR3 DNA reads TGTGCCAGTAGTATCACCGGGACTAGCGGGAGAATCTCGGACGAGCAGTACTTC. It yields the protein CASSITGTSGRISDEQYF. The chain employs TRBV19 and TRBJ2-5; 14 nucleotides align to TRBD2. The tail of the sequence fits TRBJ2-7 better, so the J call may be wrong. Per germline, CDR1 LNHDA and CDR2 SQIVND (reference sequence). The CDR3 covers 18 residues.

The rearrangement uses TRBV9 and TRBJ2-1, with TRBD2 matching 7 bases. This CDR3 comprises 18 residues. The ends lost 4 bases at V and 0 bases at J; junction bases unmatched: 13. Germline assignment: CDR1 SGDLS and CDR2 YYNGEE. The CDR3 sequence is CASSPAVGQRGSYNEQFF. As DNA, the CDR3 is TGTGCCAGCAGCCCAGCGGTAGGGCAGCGGGGCTCCTACAATGAGCAGTTCTTC. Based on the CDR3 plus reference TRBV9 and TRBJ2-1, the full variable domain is DSGVTQTPKHLITATGQRVTLRCSPRSGDLSVYWYQQSLDQGLQFLIQYYNGEERAKGNILERFSAQQFPDLHSELNLSSLELGDSALYFCASSPAVGQRGSYNEQFFGPGTRLTVL.

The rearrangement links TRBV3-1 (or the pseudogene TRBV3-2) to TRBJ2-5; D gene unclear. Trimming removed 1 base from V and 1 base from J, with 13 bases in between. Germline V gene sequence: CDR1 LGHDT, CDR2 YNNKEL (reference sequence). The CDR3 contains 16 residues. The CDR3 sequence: CASSQGVATFQETQYF. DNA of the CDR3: TGTGCCAGCAGCCAAGGAGTCGCTACCTTCCAAGAGACCCAGTACTTC.

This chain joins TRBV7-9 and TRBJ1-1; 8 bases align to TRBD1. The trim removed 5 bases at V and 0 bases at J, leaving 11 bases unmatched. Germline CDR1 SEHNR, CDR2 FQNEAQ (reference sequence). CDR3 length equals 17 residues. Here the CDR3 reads CASSRTGGGQMNTEAFF. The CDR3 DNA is TGTGCCAGCAGCCGCACAGGGGGTGGGCAAATGAACACTGAAGCTTTCTTT.

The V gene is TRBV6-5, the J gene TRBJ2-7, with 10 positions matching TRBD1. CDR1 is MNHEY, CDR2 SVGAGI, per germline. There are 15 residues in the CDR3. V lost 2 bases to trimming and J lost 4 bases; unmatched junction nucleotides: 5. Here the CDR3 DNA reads TGTGCCAGCAGTTACGGGGACAGGGGAATATACGAGCAGTACTTC. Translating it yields CASSYGDRGIYEQYF.

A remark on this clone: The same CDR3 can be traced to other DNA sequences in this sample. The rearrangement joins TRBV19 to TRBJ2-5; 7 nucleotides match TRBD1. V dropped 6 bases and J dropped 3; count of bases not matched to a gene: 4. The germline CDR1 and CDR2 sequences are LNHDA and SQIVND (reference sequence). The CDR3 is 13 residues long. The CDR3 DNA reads TGTGCCAGTAGCCCAGACAGGGAAGAGACCCAGTACTTC. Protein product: CASSPDREETQYF. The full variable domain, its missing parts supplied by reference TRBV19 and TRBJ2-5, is DGGITQSPKYLFRKEGQNVTLSCEQNLNHDAMYWYRQDPGQGLRLIYYSQIVNDFQKGDIAEGYSVSREKKESFPLTVTSAQKNPTAFYLCASSPDREETQYFGPGTRLLVL.

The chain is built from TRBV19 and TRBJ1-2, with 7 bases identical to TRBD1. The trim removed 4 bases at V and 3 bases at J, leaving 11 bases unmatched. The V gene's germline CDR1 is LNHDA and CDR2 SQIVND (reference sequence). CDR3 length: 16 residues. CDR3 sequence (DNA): TGTGCCAGTAGTACCCCCCCGACAGGGTTGGACTATGGCTACACCTTC. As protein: CASSTPPTGLDYGYTF.

CDR3 residues: CAWSNYQDEAFF. For the CDR3, the DNA is TGTGCCTGGAGTAACTACCAAGATGAAGCTTTCTTT. The rearrangement joins TRBV30 to TRBJ1-1; no reliable D call. CDR3 length equals 12 residues. The germline V and J ends were trimmed by 2 bases and 7 bases, with 11 bases remaining between them. Germline-derived CDR1 and CDR2 are GTSNPN and SVGIG (reference sequence).

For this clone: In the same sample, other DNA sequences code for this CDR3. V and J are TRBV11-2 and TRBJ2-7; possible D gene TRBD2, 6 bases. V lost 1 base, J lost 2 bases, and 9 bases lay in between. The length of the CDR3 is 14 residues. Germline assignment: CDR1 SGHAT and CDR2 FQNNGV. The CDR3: CASSLAGGPYEQYF. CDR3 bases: TGTGCCAGCAGCTTAGCAGGAGGGCCCTACGAGCAGTACTTC.

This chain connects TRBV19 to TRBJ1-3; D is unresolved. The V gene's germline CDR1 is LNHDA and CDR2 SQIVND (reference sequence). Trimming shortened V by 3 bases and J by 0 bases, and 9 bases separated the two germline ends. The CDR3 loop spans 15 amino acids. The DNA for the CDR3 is TGTGCCAGTAGTATCCGAACAGACTCTGGAAACACCATATATTTT. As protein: CASSIRTDSGNTIYF.

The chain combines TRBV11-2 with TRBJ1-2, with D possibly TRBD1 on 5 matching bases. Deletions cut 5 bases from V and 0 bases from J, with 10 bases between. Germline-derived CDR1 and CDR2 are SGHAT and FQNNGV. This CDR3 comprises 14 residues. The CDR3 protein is CASSPRVTNYGYTF. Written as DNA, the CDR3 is TGTGCCAGCAGCCCCAGGGTAACTAACTATGGCTACACCTTC.

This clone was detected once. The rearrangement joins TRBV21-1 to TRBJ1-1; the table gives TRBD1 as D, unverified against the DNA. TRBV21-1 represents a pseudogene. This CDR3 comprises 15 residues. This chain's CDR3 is CASSQVLGADTEAFF. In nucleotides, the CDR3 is TGTGCCAGCAGTCAAGTCTTGGGGGCGGACACTGAAGCTTTCTTT.

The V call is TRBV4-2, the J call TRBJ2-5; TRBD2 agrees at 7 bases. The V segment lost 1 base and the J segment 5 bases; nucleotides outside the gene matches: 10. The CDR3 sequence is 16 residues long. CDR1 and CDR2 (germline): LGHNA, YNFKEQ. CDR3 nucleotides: TGTGCCAGCAGCCAAGTCTTTAGCGGGCGCGAGGAGACCCAGTACTTC. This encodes CASSQVFSGREETQYF.

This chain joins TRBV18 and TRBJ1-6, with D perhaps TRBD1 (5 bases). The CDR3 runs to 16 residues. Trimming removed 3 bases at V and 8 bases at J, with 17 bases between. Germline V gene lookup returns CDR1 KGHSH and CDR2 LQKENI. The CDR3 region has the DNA TGTGCCAGCTCACCTCGCTCGGACAAGATTTATTCACCCCTCCACTTT. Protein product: CASSPRSDKIYSPLHF.